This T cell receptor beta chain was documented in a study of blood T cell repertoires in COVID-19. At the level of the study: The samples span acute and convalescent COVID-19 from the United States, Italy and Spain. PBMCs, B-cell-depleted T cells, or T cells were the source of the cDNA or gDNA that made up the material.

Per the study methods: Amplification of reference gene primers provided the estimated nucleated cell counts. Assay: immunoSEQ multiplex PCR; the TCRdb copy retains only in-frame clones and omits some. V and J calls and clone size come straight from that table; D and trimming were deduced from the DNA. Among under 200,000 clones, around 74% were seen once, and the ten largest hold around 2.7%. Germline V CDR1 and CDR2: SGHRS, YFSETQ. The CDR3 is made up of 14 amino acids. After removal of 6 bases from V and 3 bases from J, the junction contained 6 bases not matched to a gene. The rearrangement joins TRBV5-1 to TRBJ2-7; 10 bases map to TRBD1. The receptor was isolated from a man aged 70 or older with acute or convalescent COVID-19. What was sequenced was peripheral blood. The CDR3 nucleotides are TGCGCCAGCAATCCGGGACAGGGGAACTACGAGCAGTACTTC. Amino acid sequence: CASNPGQGNYEQYF.